A single sample gave rise to the 30 T cell receptor beta chains below, sequenced in a study of blood T cell repertoires in COVID-19. The assay was immunoSEQ multiplex PCR, and TCRdb's table has in-frame clones only and misses some. The table lists approximately 110,000 clones, 85% to 90% of them singletons, with approximately 4.3% in the top ten. The sequenced material came from peripheral blood. The receptors stem from a woman between 50 and 59 years old with acute or convalescent COVID-19.

This chain joins TRBV6-5 and TRBJ1-1, with D hard to call. Trimming took off 8 bases at V and 1 base at J, with 5 bases between the two ends. The CDR3 spans 11 residues. The germline CDR1 and CDR2 sequences are MNHEY and SVGAGI. In DNA form, the CDR3 reads TGTGCCAGCGCGGGGAACACTGAAGCTTTCTTT. Residues: CASAGNTEAFF.

The rearrangement joins TRBV18 to TRBJ1-3, with TRBD1 matching over 7 bases. Germline CDR1 KGHSH, CDR2 LQKENI. V lost 3 bases to trimming and J lost 0 bases; unmatched junction nucleotides: 2. The CDR3 has 15 residues. The DNA for the CDR3 is TGTGCCAGCTCACCGCGACAGGGCTCTGGAAACACCATATATTTT. Translation: CASSPRQGSGNTIYF.

This clone came up a few times. V and J are TRBV28 and TRBJ1-4; TRBD1 agrees at 9 bases. V lost 1 base, J lost 6 bases, and 18 bases stayed unmatched. The CDR3 length is 20 residues. Germline CDR1 and CDR2: MDHEN and SYDVKM. As DNA, the CDR3 is TGTGCCAGCAGTTTATATGGGGATTTGTTAGGGACAGGGACGTATGAAAAACTGTTTTTT. The encoded protein is CASSLYGDLLGTGTYEKLFF.

A few counts support this clone. V usage is TRBV3-1 (or the pseudogene TRBV3-2) and J usage is TRBJ1-2; unclear D gene. The germline gives CDR1 LGHDT, CDR2 YNNKEL (reference sequence). The CDR3 totals 13 residues. Deletions cut 1 base from V and 6 bases from J, with 9 bases between. The CDR3 DNA reads as TGTGCCAGCAGCCAAGCCGGGGTGGATGGCTACACCTTC. This sequence encodes CASSQAGVDGYTF.

The chain has TRBV7-9 and TRBJ1-2, with D tentatively TRBD1 (5 bases). The germline gives CDR1 SEHNR, CDR2 FQNEAQ (reference sequence). Trimming stripped 5 bases from V and 5 bases from J, with 12 bases between. The CDR3 is 13 residues long. Here the CDR3 DNA reads TGTGCCAGCAGCCCTCGGGCAGGGTATGGCTACACCTTC. Encoded protein: CASSPRAGYGYTF.

This clone was seen just once. CDR3 sequence: CATSAATNEKLFF. In nucleotides, the CDR3 is TGTGCCACCAGCGCGGCAACTAATGAAAAACTGTTTTTT. The chain combines TRBV15 with TRBJ1-4; D gene unclear. The CDR3 loop spans 13 amino acids. V dropped 5 bases and J dropped 0 bases, with 4 bases sitting between them. The germline gives CDR1 LNHNV, CDR2 YYDKDF (reference sequence).

The V and J genes are TRBV10-3 and TRBJ1-6, with D maybe TRBD1 (6 bases). Germline loops: CDR1 ENHRY, CDR2 SYGVKD. The V end lost 2 bases, the J end lost 8 bases, and 16 bases lay between the germline ends. The CDR3 contains 16 residues. The CDR3 sequence: CAISEEQGMRDSPLHF. CDR3 DNA sequence: TGTGCCATCAGTGAGGAACAGGGAATGCGGGATTCACCCCTCCACTTT.

This chain uses TRBV28 with TRBJ1-5, with D tentatively TRBD1 (6 bases). The CDR3 loop spans 14 amino acids. Germline V gene sequence: CDR1 MDHEN, CDR2 SYDVKM. The ends were cut back, 6 bases at V and 7 bases at J, with 16 bases in the middle. The CDR3 nucleotides read TGTGCCAGCAGATTACAGGGTTCCGCGCAGCCCCAGCATTTT. Amino acid sequence: CASRLQGSAQPQHF.

The chain recombines TRBV9 with TRBJ2-7, with D hard to call. Germline V CDR1 and CDR2: SGDLS, YYNGEE. The CDR3 is 14 residues long. V lost 2 bases, J lost 3 bases, and 12 bases lay in between. In DNA, the CDR3 is TGTGCCAGCAGCGTTTCCCCACGAGACTACGAGCAGTACTTC. This codes for CASSVSPRDYEQYF.

In this sample, this clone turned up once. This chain connects TRBV30 to TRBJ2-6; D not resolved. CDR1 and CDR2 from the germline V gene are GTSNPN and SVGIG (reference sequence). CDR3 size: 18 residues. V lost 3 bases and J lost 0, with 18 bases in between. The CDR3 here is CAWRGPHPRFSGANVLTF. The CDR3 DNA reads TGTGCCTGGAGGGGCCCTCATCCCCGCTTCTCTGGGGCCAACGTCCTGACTTTC. The entire variable domain, with the rest obtained from reference TRBV30 and TRBJ2-6, is as follows: SQTIHQWPATLVQPVGSPLSLECTVEGTSNPNLYWYRQAAGRGLQLLFYSVGIGQISSEVPQNLSASRPQDRQFILSSKKLLLSDSGFYLCAWRGPHPRFSGANVLTFGAGSRLTVL.

This chain uses TRBV11-2 with TRBJ2-1; tentatively, D is TRBD1 (6 bases). This CDR3 contains 15 residues. V was trimmed by 2 bases and J by 8 bases, leaving 16 bases between them. Looked up from germline, CDR1 is SGHAT and CDR2 is FQNNGV. The CDR3 sequence: CASSLIRDKAYEQFF. The CDR3 nucleotides read TGTGCCAGCAGCTTAATTCGGGACAAAGCCTATGAGCAGTTCTTC.

Note on this clone: At the DNA level, this CDR3 is encoded by other sequences in the same sample as well. The gene calls are TRBV7-9 and TRBJ1-4; 8 positions agree with TRBD1. Germline lookup yields CDR1 SEHNR and CDR2 FQNEAQ (reference sequence). The CDR3 is 14 amino acids. The V segment lost 4 bases and the J segment 3 bases; nucleotides outside the gene matches: 1. The CDR3 region has the DNA TGTGCCAGCAGCTCACAGGGGGCTAATGAAAAACTGTTTTTT. Protein sequence: CASSSQGANEKLFF.

The rearrangement links TRBV14 to TRBJ2-5; tentatively, D is TRBD2 (5 bases). The V gene lost 4 bases and the J gene lost 5 bases, with 14 bases spanning the gap. Germline values: CDR1 SGHDN, CDR2 FVKESK. CDR3 size: 14 residues. CDR3 loop: CASSLAGVGETQYF. The CDR3 DNA follows: TGTGCCAGCAGCCTCGCCGGGGTTGGGGAGACCCAGTACTTC.

This chain uses TRBV5-4 with TRBJ2-3; the D gene is possibly TRBD2 (7 bases). V lost 2 bases, J lost 6 bases, and 13 bases lay in between. The CDR3 contains 14 residues. Germline loops: CDR1 SGHNT, CDR2 YYREEE (reference sequence). The CDR3 DNA is TGTGCCAGCAGCTTTGGGGGGGCGGCGGATACGCAGTATTTT. Protein: CASSFGGAADTQYF.

The J gene is TRBJ1-2, the V gene TRBV6-2 or TRBV6-3; D is ambiguous. Deletions cut 6 bases from V and 5 bases from J, with 13 bases between. The germline CDR1 and CDR2 sequences are MNHEY and SVGEGT. CDR3 length: 13 amino acids. CDR3 nucleotides: TGTGCCAGCAGCGTAGCAAGGCATTATGGCTACACCTTC. This translates into CASSVARHYGYTF.

The chain uses TRBV7-2 and TRBJ2-2; no firm D call. Germline V gene lookup returns CDR1 SGHTA and CDR2 FQGNSA. The CDR3 has 15 amino acids. Trimming stripped 2 bases from V and 0 bases from J, with 7 bases between. The CDR3 reads CASSLTQANTGELFF. CDR3 DNA sequence: TGTGCCAGCAGCTTAACACAAGCGAACACCGGGGAGCTGTTTTTT.

CDR3 DNA: TGTGCCAGCAGGAATTCGGACACTGAAGCTTTCTTT. This translates into CASRNSDTEAFF. The chain joins TRBV3-1 (or the pseudogene TRBV3-2) to TRBJ1-1; no firm D call. Germline V gene sequence: CDR1 LGHDT, CDR2 YNNKEL (reference sequence). The germline V and J ends were trimmed by 6 bases and 3 bases, with 8 bases remaining between them. CDR3 length: 12 amino acids.

CDR3 loop: CASSLGDLQETQYF. DNA for the CDR3: TGTGCCAGCAGCTTGGGGGACTTGCAAGAGACCCAGTACTTC. The chain links TRBV5-5 to TRBJ2-5, with D possibly matching TRBD2 (6 bases). From germline, CDR1 is SGHKS and CDR2 YYEKEE (reference sequence). The CDR3 has 14 amino acids. The V gene lost 0 bases and the J gene lost 2 bases, with 8 bases spanning the gap.

Regarding this clone: The junction differs from germline at one of its ends, possibly a read error. This chain uses TRBV5-1 with TRBJ2-3; 9 bases agree with TRBD2. Per germline, CDR1 SGHRS and CDR2 YFSETQ. The CDR3 covers 16 residues. CDR3 coding DNA: TGCGCCAGCAGGTTGGGGCTAGCGGGAACAGCAGATACGCAGTATTTT. Its translation: CASRLGLAGTADTQYF.

The rearrangement joins TRBV5-1 to TRBJ2-5; 9 bases match TRBD2. Trimming removed 1 base from V and 4 bases from J; junction bases left unmatched: 2. The CDR3 is made up of 14 amino acids. Germline V CDR1 and CDR2: SGHRS, YFSETQ. CDR3 protein: CASSLSGGTETQYF. The CDR3 coding sequence is TGCGCCAGCAGCTTGAGCGGGGGGACAGAGACCCAGTACTTC.

This clone has only one observation. The chain carries TRBV11-2 and TRBJ2-7, with 7 positions matching TRBD2. The V gene end was trimmed by 1 base and the J gene end by 6 bases; junction bases not matched to a gene: 6. This CDR3 comprises 14 residues. Per germline, CDR1 SGHAT and CDR2 FQNNGV. The CDR3 sequence: CASSLGGLEREQYF. DNA for the CDR3: TGTGCCAGCAGCTTAGGTGGACTAGAACGCGAGCAGTACTTC.

The V call is TRBV11-2, the J call TRBJ2-5; TRBD1 aligns across 8 bases. The CDR3 runs to 14 residues. V was pared by 2 bases and J by 4 bases, with 3 bases of the junction left unmatched. Germline loops: CDR1 SGHAT, CDR2 FQNNGV. The CDR3: CASSLRGTGETQYF. The CDR3 DNA reads as TGTGCCAGCAGCTTACGGGGGACAGGAGAGACCCAGTACTTC.

The chain is built from TRBV10-3 and TRBJ2-1, with TRBD2 matching over 11 bases. This CDR3 contains 14 residues. The junction had 2 bases not matched to a gene; V was cut back by 6 bases and J by 4 bases. Germline CDR1 ENHRY, CDR2 SYGVKD. The CDR3 nucleotides are TGTGCCATCAGGGGGACTAGCGGATACAATGAGCAGTTCTTC. It is translated as CAIRGTSGYNEQFF.

V gene TRBV15 combines with J gene TRBJ1-4; D might be TRBD1 (5 bases). The CDR3 contains 16 residues. Per germline, CDR1 LNHNV and CDR2 YYDKDF (reference sequence). V lost 6 bases, J lost 0 bases, and 14 bases lay in between. This CDR3 is CATRGGRQPTNEKLFF. The DNA for the CDR3 is TGTGCCACCAGGGGGGGGAGGCAGCCAACTAATGAAAAACTGTTTTTT.

The chain is built from TRBV5-1 and TRBJ1-4; a possible D gene is TRBD1 (5 bases). The CDR3 is 15 amino acids. Germline V CDR1 and CDR2: SGHRS, YFSETQ. The V and J ends lost 5 bases and 0 bases respectively, with 11 bases between them. CDR3 nucleotide sequence: TGCGCCAGCAGACTCACAGGAGCAACTAATGAAAAACTGTTTTTT. It is translated as CASRLTGATNEKLFF. Complete variable domain (other parts from reference TRBV5-1 and TRBJ1-4): KAGVTQTPRYLIKTRGQQVTLSCSPISGHRSVSWYQQTPGQGLQFLFEYFSETQRNKGNFPGRFSGRQFSNSRSEMNVSTLELGDSALYLCASRLTGATNEKLFFGSGTQLSVL.

The chain carries TRBV25-1 and TRBJ1-3, with TRBD1 as a possible D gene (6 bases). Trimming stripped 10 bases from V and 0 bases from J, with 19 bases between. Germline CDR1 and CDR2: MGHDK and SYGVNS. This CDR3 comprises 16 residues. The CDR3 DNA is TGTGCCACCGAACCTGACAGGCCCGGCTCTGGAAACACCATATATTTT. Its protein is CATEPDRPGSGNTIYF.

The chain couples TRBV4-1 to TRBJ2-3; D perhaps matches TRBD1 (5 bases). V was clipped by 1 base and J by 4 bases, with 15 bases between them. The CDR3 runs to 16 residues. Germline-derived CDR1 and CDR2 are MGHRA and YSYEKL. CDR3 residues: CASSQVGRSLADTQYF. The DNA of the CDR3 is TGCGCCAGCAGCCAAGTGGGGCGCTCCCTCGCAGATACGCAGTATTTT.

The chain couples TRBV2 to TRBJ2-1; a possible D gene is TRBD2 (6 bases). Germline V gene sequence: CDR1 SNHLY, CDR2 FYNNEI. The germline V and J ends were trimmed by 6 bases and 0 bases, with 12 bases remaining between them. The CDR3 has 15 amino acids. The CDR3 DNA follows: TGTGCCAGCAGAGTTGGAGGGAGCTCCTACAATGAGCAGTTCTTC. Translation gives CASRVGGSSYNEQFF.

V and J are TRBV28 and TRBJ1-5; weak D call: TRBD1 (5 bases). Germline CDR1 and CDR2: MDHEN and SYDVKM. The CDR3 sequence is 16 residues long. V was cut by 1 base and J by 5 bases, with 15 bases left in between. As DNA, the CDR3 is TGTGCCAGCAGTTTATTTAGCGGGGGGAAGCATCAGCCCCAGCATTTT. Amino acid sequence: CASSLFSGGKHQPQHF.

The V and J genes are TRBV27 and TRBJ1-2; 7 bases are a match to TRBD1. V shed 6 bases, J shed 7 bases, and the junction held 11 bases outside the gene matches. The CDR3 extends over 14 amino acids. From germline, CDR1 is MNHEY and CDR2 SMNVEV (reference sequence). The DNA for the CDR3 is TGTGCCAGCAGACCAGCGGACAGGAGGAGTGGCTACACCTTC. It translates to CASRPADRRSGYTF.